This is a list of T cell receptor beta chains from one sample in a study of T cell repertoires in cytomegalovirus infection. The antigens these receptors bind are not known. TCRdb itself ran the reads through MiXCR, one entry per CDR3 protein. The sample has 650,000 to 850,000 distinct CDR3 sequences, 25% to 35% seen once. The sequenced sample was cultured CD8+ T cells from PBMCs, obtained from culture after CMV antigen stimulation. These receptors were obtained from a human donor in good health (CMV status not recorded). Some clones in this sample may be carry-over from other donors' samples. Each CDR3 is given with its conserved first and last residue. D genes are given only for firm matches. Where a row states a size, it is once, few, many or the class of an expanded clone; other rows omit it.

CDR3 protein: CASSLQTTSYEQYF
CDR3 DNA: TGTGCCAGCAGTTTACAGACGACCTCCTACGAGCAGTACTTC
J gene: TRBJ2-7
clone size: few
D gene: .
V gene: TRBV27

CDR3 protein: CASSFEQGGKPEAFF
CDR3 DNA: TGTGCCAGCAGTTTTGAACAGGGGGGGAAACCTGAAGCTTTCTTT
J gene: TRBJ1-1
clone size: many
D gene: TRBD1
V gene: TRBV7-2

CDR3 protein: CAISESTAFWADTQYF
CDR3 DNA: TGTGCCATCAGTGAGTCGACGGCTTTCTGGGCAGATACGCAGTATTTT
J gene: TRBJ2-3
clone size: .
D gene: .
V gene: TRBV10-3

CDR3 protein: CASSYLGQGSYEQYF
CDR3 DNA: TGTGCCAGCAGCTACCTTGGACAGGGAAGTTACGAGCAGTACTTC
J gene: TRBJ2-7
clone size: few
D gene: TRBD1
V gene: TRBV5-4

CDR3 protein: CASTISGGDTQYF
CDR3 DNA: TGTGCCAGCACCATATCGGGAGGGGATACGCAGTATTTT
J gene: TRBJ2-3
clone size: .
D gene: TRBD2
V gene: TRBV12-3/TRBV12-4

CDR3 protein: CASSLGQAGVTDTQYF
CDR3 DNA: TGTGCCAGCAGCTTAGGTCAAGCGGGGGTCACAGATACGCAGTATTTT
J gene: TRBJ2-3
clone size: few
D gene: TRBD2
V gene: TRBV11-3

CDR3 protein: CASSMDLPTDTQYF
CDR3 DNA: TGTGCCAGCAGTATGGACCTCCCCACAGATACGCAGTATTTT
J gene: TRBJ2-3
clone size: .
D gene: .
V gene: TRBV6-5

CDR3 protein: CASSPSPGTSDSSYNEQFF
CDR3 DNA: TGCGCCAGCAGCCCAAGCCCAGGGACTAGCGATAGCTCCTACAATGAGCAGTTCTTC
J gene: TRBJ2-1
clone size: .
D gene: TRBD2
V gene: TRBV4-1

CDR3 protein: CASGNSGTPGIEQYF
CDR3 DNA: TGTGCCAGTGGCAACTCCGGGACACCGGGGATCGAGCAGTACTTC
J gene: TRBJ2-7
clone size: few
D gene: .
V gene: TRBV19

CDR3 protein: CASLIGYGTGVRSPLHF
CDR3 DNA: TGTGCCAGCCTTATAGGATACGGGACAGGGGTGAGATCACCCCTCCACTTT
J gene: TRBJ1-6
clone size: .
D gene: TRBD1
V gene: TRBV28

CDR3 protein: CAISDSRGSGNTIYF
CDR3 DNA: TGTGCCATCAGTGATTCCAGGGGCTCTGGAAACACCATATATTTT
J gene: TRBJ1-3
clone size: .
D gene: .
V gene: TRBV10-3

CDR3 protein: CASKTTGTYEQYF
CDR3 DNA: TGTGCCAGCAAAACGACAGGTACTTACGAGCAGTACTTC
J gene: TRBJ2-7
clone size: many
D gene: .
V gene: TRBV28

CDR3 protein: CASSQELSTDTQYF
CDR3 DNA: TGCGCCAGCAGCCAAGAGTTAAGCACAGATACGCAGTATTTT
J gene: TRBJ2-3
clone size: many
D gene: .
V gene: TRBV4-3

CDR3 protein: CASSSDRVVDEQFF
CDR3 DNA: TGTGCCAGCAGCTCCGACAGGGTTGTTGATGAGCAGTTCTTC
J gene: TRBJ2-1
clone size: .
D gene: TRBD1
V gene: TRBV11-2

CDR3 protein: CASSFRQGYEQYF
CDR3 DNA: TGTGCCAGCAGCTTCAGACAGGGGTACGAGCAGTACTTC
J gene: TRBJ2-7
clone size: .
D gene: TRBD1
V gene: TRBV7-6

CDR3 protein: CASSFIAGETQYF
CDR3 DNA: TGTGCCAGCAGTTTCATAGCGGGGGAGACGCAGTATTTT
J gene: TRBJ2-3
clone size: .
D gene: TRBD2
V gene: TRBV6-5

CDR3 protein: CATPMNTGELFF
CDR3 DNA: TGTGCCACTCCGATGAACACCGGGGAGCTGTTTTTT
J gene: TRBJ2-2
clone size: many
D gene: .
V gene: TRBV6-1

CDR3 protein: CASSRAKEDGLAYNEQFF
CDR3 DNA: TGTGCCAGCAGCCGGGCTAAAGAAGACGGGCTAGCCTACAATGAGCAGTTCTTC
J gene: TRBJ2-1
clone size: .
D gene: .
V gene: TRBV3-1

CDR3 protein: CATQWAGNEQFF
CDR3 DNA: TGTGCCACCCAATGGGCAGGAAATGAGCAGTTCTTC
J gene: TRBJ2-1
clone size: .
D gene: .
V gene: TRBV6-6

CDR3 protein: CASTHWRDLRTDTQYF
CDR3 DNA: TGTGCCAGCACTCATTGGCGGGACCTACGCACAGATACGCAGTATTTT
J gene: TRBJ2-3
clone size: .
D gene: .
V gene: TRBV6-1

CDR3 protein: CASSQEPGIRYYGYTF
CDR3 DNA: TGCGCCAGCAGCCAAGAACCTGGCATCAGATACTATGGCTACACCTTC
J gene: TRBJ1-2
clone size: .
D gene: .
V gene: TRBV4-3

CDR3 protein: CASSQDREGRVGELFF
CDR3 DNA: TGTGCCAGCAGCCAAGATCGGGAGGGACGGGTCGGGGAGCTGTTTTTT
J gene: TRBJ2-2
clone size: .
D gene: TRBD2
V gene: TRBV4-2

CDR3 protein: CASTWGGNQPQHF
CDR3 DNA: TGTGCCAGTACCTGGGGAGGCAATCAGCCCCAGCATTTT
J gene: TRBJ1-5
clone size: many
D gene: .
V gene: TRBV6-1

CDR3 protein: CASGFFSGSSQETQYF
CDR3 DNA: TGTGCTAGTGGTTTTTTTAGCGGGTCCTCCCAAGAGACCCAGTACTTC
J gene: TRBJ2-5
clone size: .
D gene: TRBD2
V gene: TRBV12-5

CDR3 protein: CASSPEGGTGANVLTF
CDR3 DNA: TGTGCCAGCAGTCCCGAGGGGGGAACTGGGGCCAACGTCCTGACTTTC
J gene: TRBJ2-6
clone size: .
D gene: .
V gene: TRBV12-3/TRBV12-4

CDR3 protein: CASLGARDTTRPGNTIYF
CDR3 DNA: TGTGCCAGCCTAGGGGCCCGGGACACAACTCGACCCGGAAACACCATATATTTT
J gene: TRBJ1-3
clone size: .
D gene: .
V gene: TRBV12-3/TRBV12-4

CDR3 protein: CASSLGQRLLNTGELFF
CDR3 DNA: TGTGCCAGCAGCTTAGGCCAGCGGCTGCTGAACACCGGGGAGCTGTTTTTT
J gene: TRBJ2-2
clone size: few
D gene: .
V gene: TRBV13